The text below deals with one T cell receptor (beta chain). Its target is unknown. The sample comes from a study of shared clonotypes between healthy human individuals. As for the study in general: A few men and a couple of women, aged 18 to 49, were donors.

Germline loops: CDR1 MGHDK, CDR2 SYGVNS. This CDR3 comprises 13 residues. V lost 1 base and J lost 10, with 11 bases in between. Study results and limitations: What limited the represented genetic and exposure-history diversity was the small number of donors.

Unsorted PBMC replicate PCRs drew on 300 ng DNA, representing tens of thousands of T cell genomes. Using immunoSEQ multiplex PCR, the repertoire was profiled, and TCRdb retains in-frame clones only, with some absent. Here the sample spans 450,000 or so clones, around 77% being singletons. Everyone who donated was a Caucasian adult who lived in Nashville, Tennessee. The clonotype originates from a woman aged 35 to 49 in good health. Some clones in this sample may be carry-over from other donors' samples. V gene TRBV25-1 combines with J gene TRBJ2-1; D assignment may be TRBD1 or TRBD2 (5 bases each). Sequenced input: PBMCs. CDR3 region: CASSESGGVEQFF. The CDR3, as DNA: TGTGCCAGCAGTGAATCTGGGGGTGTAGAGCAGTTCTTC.